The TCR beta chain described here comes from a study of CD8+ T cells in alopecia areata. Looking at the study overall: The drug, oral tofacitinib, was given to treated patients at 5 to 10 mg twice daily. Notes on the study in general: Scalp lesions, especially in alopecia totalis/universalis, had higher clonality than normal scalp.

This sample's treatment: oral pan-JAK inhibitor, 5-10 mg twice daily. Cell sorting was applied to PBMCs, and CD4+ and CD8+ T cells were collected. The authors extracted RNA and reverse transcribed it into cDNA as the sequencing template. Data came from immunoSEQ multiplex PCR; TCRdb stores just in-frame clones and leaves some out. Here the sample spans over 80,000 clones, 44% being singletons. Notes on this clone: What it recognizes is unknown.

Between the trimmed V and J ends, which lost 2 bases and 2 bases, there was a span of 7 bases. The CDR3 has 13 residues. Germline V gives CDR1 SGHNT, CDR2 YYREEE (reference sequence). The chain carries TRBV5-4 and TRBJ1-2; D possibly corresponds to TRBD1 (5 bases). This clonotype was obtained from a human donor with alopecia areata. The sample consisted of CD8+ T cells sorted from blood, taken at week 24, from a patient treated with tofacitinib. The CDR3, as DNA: TGTGCCAGCAGCTTCCGGGACAACTATGGCTACACCTTC. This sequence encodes CASSFRDNYGYTF.